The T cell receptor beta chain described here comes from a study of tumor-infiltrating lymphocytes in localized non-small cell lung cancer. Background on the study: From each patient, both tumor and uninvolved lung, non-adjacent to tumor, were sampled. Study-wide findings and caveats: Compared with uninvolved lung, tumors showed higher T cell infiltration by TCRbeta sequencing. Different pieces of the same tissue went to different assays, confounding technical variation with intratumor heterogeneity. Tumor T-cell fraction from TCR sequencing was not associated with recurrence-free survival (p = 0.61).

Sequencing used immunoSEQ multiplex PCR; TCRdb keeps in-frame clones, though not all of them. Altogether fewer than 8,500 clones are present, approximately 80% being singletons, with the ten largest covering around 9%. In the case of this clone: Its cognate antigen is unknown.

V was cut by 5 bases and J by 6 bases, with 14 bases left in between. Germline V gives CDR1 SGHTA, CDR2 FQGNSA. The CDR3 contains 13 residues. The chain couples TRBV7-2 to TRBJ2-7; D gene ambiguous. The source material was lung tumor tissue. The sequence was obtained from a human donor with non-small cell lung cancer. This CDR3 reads CASSGWFGGEQYF. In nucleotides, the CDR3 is TGTGCCAGCAGCGGTTGGTTCGGTGGCGAGCAGTACTTC.